These 17 T cell receptor beta chains came from one sample sequenced in a study of siplizumab effects on memory and regulatory T cells. Clones were sequenced by immunoSEQ multiplex PCR, and TCRdb holds only the in-frame ones, with some missing. The table records 70,000 to 95,000 clones, around 95% of them present only once. The sequenced sample consisted of naive CD4+ T cells sorted from blood. All receptors come from a human donor in good health.

The chain uses TRBV7-9 and TRBJ2-1; no firm D call. With 4 bases removed from V and 8 bases from J, the gap between germline ends came to 9 bases. This CDR3 comprises 12 residues. Germline CDR1 SEHNR, CDR2 FQNEAQ (reference sequence). CDR3 DNA: TGTGCCAGCAGCTGGGCCTCTGATGAGCAGTTCTTC. Its protein product is CASSWASDEQFF.

The chain joins TRBV29-1 to TRBJ1-1, with 8 bases fitting TRBD1. Germline V CDR1 and CDR2: SQVTM, ANQGSEA. The V segment lost 4 bases and the J segment 5 bases; nucleotides outside the gene matches: 6. The CDR3 totals 13 residues. CDR3 region: CSVVSTGGTEAFF. The CDR3 DNA follows: TGCAGCGTTGTGAGCACAGGGGGAACTGAAGCTTTCTTT. The complete variable domain, with remaining parts taken from reference TRBV29-1 and TRBJ1-1, reads SAVISQKPSRDICQRGTSLTIQCQVDSQVTMMFWYRQQPGQSLTLIATANQGSEATYESGFVIDKFPISRPNLTFSTLTVSNMSPEDSSIYLCSVVSTGGTEAFFGQGTRLTVV.

V usage is TRBV5-1 and J usage is TRBJ1-3; 12 nucleotides line up with TRBD1. CDR3 length: 17 residues. V shed 4 bases, J shed 2 bases, and the junction held 7 bases outside the gene matches. CDR1 is SGHRS, CDR2 YFSETQ, per germline. CDR3 loop: CASSEKGQGATGNTIYF. As DNA, the CDR3 is TGCGCCAGCAGCGAAAAGGGACAGGGGGCGACTGGAAACACCATATATTTT.

This clone was seen a handful of times. J is TRBJ2-7 and V is TRBV18, with 9 bases fitting TRBD1. Germline loops: CDR1 KGHSH, CDR2 LQKENI. This CDR3 region has 14 residues. The ends lost 2 bases at V and 2 bases at J; junction bases unmatched: 1. CDR3 sequence (DNA): TGTGCCAGCTCACCAGGGACAGGGACCTACGAGCAGTACTTC. It translates to CASSPGTGTYEQYF.

The chain has TRBV5-6 and TRBJ1-5, with 8 bases matching TRBD1. CDR3 size: 16 residues. Germline lookup yields CDR1 SGHDT and CDR2 YYEEEE. V lost 4 bases and J lost 7; bases outside the gene matches: 13. Here the CDR3 reads CASSQRDRGPRQPQHF. The DNA for the CDR3 is TGTGCCAGCAGCCAACGAGACAGGGGTCCGCGGCAGCCCCAGCATTTT.

The J gene is TRBJ2-3, the V gene TRBV18, with D possibly TRBD2 on 5 matching bases. The CDR3 is 14 amino acids. Trimming left V 2 bases short and J 3 bases short, with 9 bases between. Germline V gene data show CDR1 as KGHSH and CDR2 as LQKENI. CDR3 coding DNA: TGTGCCAGCTCACCAAGTCCGGGAACAGATACGCAGTATTTT. The encoded protein is CASSPSPGTDTQYF.

This clone was detected only once. The V gene is TRBV19, the J gene TRBJ2-1, with 9 positions matching TRBD2. This CDR3 spans 18 amino acids. The germline gives CDR1 LNHDA, CDR2 SQIVND (reference sequence). Trimming took 1 base from V and 0 from J; bases not matched to a gene: 7. This CDR3 reads CASSIGSGGLSSYNEQFF. The CDR3 DNA sequence: TGTGCCAGTAGTATAGGTAGCGGGGGCCTTAGCTCCTACAATGAGCAGTTCTTC.

The chain is built from TRBV19 and TRBJ2-1; D tentatively reads TRBD1 or TRBD2 (5 bases each). The CDR3 has 14 amino acids. Deletions cut 5 bases from V and 4 bases from J, with 12 bases between. Germline V CDR1 and CDR2: LNHDA, SQIVND (reference sequence). The CDR3 DNA reads TGTGCCAGTAGTGCAGGGACGGTTTACAATGAGCAGTTCTTC. Protein product: CASSAGTVYNEQFF.

J is TRBJ2-1 and V is TRBV6-1, with D perhaps matching TRBD2 (5 bases). Germline V lookup: CDR1 MNHNS, CDR2 SASEGT. V was pared by 7 bases and J by 1 base, with 11 bases between. This CDR3 has 14 amino acids. CDR3 protein: CASNRRTSYNEQFF. CDR3 nucleotide sequence: TGTGCCAGCAATCGGAGGACTTCCTACAATGAGCAGTTCTTC.

This chain connects TRBV5-4 to TRBJ1-3, with D tentatively TRBD1 (5 bases). V lost 4 bases, J lost 0 bases, and 17 bases lay in between. This CDR3 spans 17 amino acids. The germline V gene encodes CDR1 SGHNT and CDR2 YYREEE (reference sequence). The DNA of the CDR3 is TGTGCCAGCAGCCAAGGGGACGCCTGGAGCTCTGGAAACACCATATATTTT. Translated, it gives CASSQGDAWSSGNTIYF.

This clone was observed once. The rearrangement joins TRBV6-5 to TRBJ2-5; D is perhaps TRBD2 (5 bases). Between the trimmed V and J ends, which lost 10 bases and 1 base, there was a span of 10 bases. CDR3 length equals 12 residues. Per germline, CDR1 MNHEY and CDR2 SVGAGI. CDR3: CAILDLQETQYF. CDR3 nucleotides: TGTGCCATACTAGACCTCCAAGAGACCCAGTACTTC.

The chain is built from TRBV6-5 and TRBJ1-2; TRBD1 agrees at 9 bases. The CDR3 spans 15 residues. V lost 6 bases, J lost 7 bases, and 12 bases stayed unmatched. Per germline, CDR1 MNHEY and CDR2 SVGAGI. CDR3 in DNA: TGTGCCAGCAGAGTACAGGGGGCCAAATCATCTGGCTACACCTTC. It encodes CASRVQGAKSSGYTF.

The CDR3: CASSPQVAGVNTEAFF. The CDR3 DNA reads as TGTGCCAGCAGCCCCCAAGTGGCGGGGGTGAACACTGAAGCTTTCTTT. The V call is TRBV9, the J call TRBJ1-1; tentative D call: TRBD1 (5 bases). The CDR3 sequence is 16 residues long. The V end lost 4 bases, the J end lost 0 bases, and 16 bases lay between the germline ends. Germline CDR1 SGDLS, CDR2 YYNGEE.

The J gene is TRBJ1-2, the V gene TRBV5-4; D is unresolved. Germline V gives CDR1 SGHNT, CDR2 YYREEE (reference sequence). The V gene lost 0 bases and the J gene lost 4 bases, with 7 bases spanning the gap. The CDR3 loop spans 13 amino acids. In DNA form, the CDR3 reads TGTGCCAGCAGCTTGGAACAAGTCTATGGCTACACCTTC. This gives the protein CASSLEQVYGYTF.

This chain uses TRBV12-5 with TRBJ2-5; 7 nucleotides match TRBD1. CDR3 size: 13 residues. Germline CDR1 and CDR2: LGHNT and FRNRAP. V lost 7 bases, J lost 5 bases, and 7 bases stayed unmatched. The CDR3 spells CASVGQAGETQYF. DNA for the CDR3: TGTGCTAGTGTCGGACAGGCGGGTGAGACCCAGTACTTC.

The chain carries TRBV30 and TRBJ2-1; 9 bases fit TRBD2. V shed 1 base and J 9 bases; nucleotides not matched to a gene: 19. Germline V gene data show CDR1 as GTSNPN and CDR2 as SVGIG (reference sequence). The CDR3 totals 18 residues. In nucleotides, the CDR3 is TGTGCCTGGAGTGGAGAAGGGCGGGGGGGCCGATCTGGCGGTGAGCAGTTCTTC. This sequence encodes CAWSGEGRGGRSGGEQFF.

This CDR3 is CASSGRGLKTQYF. CDR3 bases: TGTGCCAGCAGCGGCCGGGGATTAAAGACCCAGTACTTC. The chain recombines TRBV5-4 with TRBJ2-5; D is possibly TRBD2 (5 bases). The germline V gene encodes CDR1 SGHNT and CDR2 YYREEE (reference sequence). The CDR3 covers 13 residues. V was trimmed by 4 bases and J by 6 bases, leaving 13 bases between them.